This T cell receptor beta chain was obtained from a study of blood T cell repertoires in COVID-19. Turning to the study itself: Sources were T cells, B-cell-depleted T cells, or PBMCs; the material itself was cDNA or gDNA.

Data came from immunoSEQ multiplex PCR; TCRdb stores just in-frame clones and leaves some out. The sample yields about 87,000 clones, around 80% seen once. V was shortened by 3 bases and J by 0 bases, with 11 bases between the two germline ends. This CDR3 has 14 amino acids. The germline gives CDR1 GTSNPN, CDR2 SVGIG (reference sequence). The sequenced material came from peripheral blood. This clonotype was sampled from a woman aged 55-70 years with acute or convalescent COVID-19. The chain uses TRBV30 and TRBJ1-2; D not resolved. CDR3: CAWSEESSNYGYTF. Written as DNA, the CDR3 is TGTGCCTGGAGCGAGGAGTCCTCTAACTATGGCTACACCTTC.